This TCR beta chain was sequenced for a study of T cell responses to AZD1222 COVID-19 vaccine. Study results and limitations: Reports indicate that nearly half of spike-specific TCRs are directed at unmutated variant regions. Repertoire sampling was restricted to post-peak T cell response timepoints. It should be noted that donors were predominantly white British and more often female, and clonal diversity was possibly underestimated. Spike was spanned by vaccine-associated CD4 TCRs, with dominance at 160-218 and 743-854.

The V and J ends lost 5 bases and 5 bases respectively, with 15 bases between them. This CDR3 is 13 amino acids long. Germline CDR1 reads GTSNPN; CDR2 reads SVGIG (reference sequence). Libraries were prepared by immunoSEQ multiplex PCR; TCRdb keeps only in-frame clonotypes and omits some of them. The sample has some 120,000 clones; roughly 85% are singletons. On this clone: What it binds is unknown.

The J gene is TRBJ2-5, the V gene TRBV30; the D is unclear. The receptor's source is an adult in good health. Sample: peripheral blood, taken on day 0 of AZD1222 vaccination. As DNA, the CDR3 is TGTGCCTGGGGAAGTCCAGGCCAGGAGACCCAGTACTTC. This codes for CAWGSPGQETQYF.